The 14 T cell receptor beta chains below come from one sample, sequenced in a study of blood T cell repertoires in COVID-19. The assay was immunoSEQ multiplex PCR, and TCRdb's table has in-frame clones only and misses some. The sample consists of a few hundred thousand clones, 82% of them appearing once. The source material was peripheral blood. The receptors come from a woman in her sixties or seventies with COVID-19, enrolled during active disease.

The chain recombines TRBV27 with TRBJ1-5; D unresolved. The CDR3 covers 15 residues. V shed 1 base and J shed 2 bases, with 9 bases lying between them. Germline V gene lookup returns CDR1 MNHEY and CDR2 SMNVEV (reference sequence). DNA of the CDR3: TGTGCCAGCAGTTTATACGGGAGTCGCAATCAGCCCCAGCATTTT. It specifies CASSLYGSRNQPQHF.

This clone occurred a few times. J is TRBJ1-1 and V is TRBV14; 7 bases align to TRBD1. Looked up from germline, CDR1 is SGHDN and CDR2 is FVKESK. This CDR3 spans 13 amino acids. V trimming: 0 bases; J trimming: 10 bases; junction bases outside the gene matches: 5. The CDR3 is CASSQDQGVGAFF. The CDR3 DNA reads as TGTGCCAGCAGCCAAGATCAGGGGGTGGGAGCTTTCTTT.

The chain uses TRBV7-9 and TRBJ1-5, with TRBD1 as a possible D gene (6 bases). The ends were cut back, 2 bases at V and 7 bases at J, with 12 bases in the middle. CDR1 SEHNR and CDR2 FQNEAQ come from the germline V gene (reference sequence). The CDR3 totals 14 residues. The CDR3 coding sequence is TGTGCCAGCAGCTTAAAGGGGGAGGGACAGCCCCAGCATTTT. Encoded protein: CASSLKGEGQPQHF.

The chain is built from TRBV2 and TRBJ2-5; D might be TRBD1 (6 bases). The CDR3 has 12 residues. CDR1 and CDR2 (germline): SNHLY, FYNNEI. V shed 4 bases and J shed 9 bases, with 12 bases lying between them. CDR3 sequence: CASSADEGAQYF. The CDR3 nucleotides read TGTGCCAGCAGTGCGGACGAGGGGGCCCAGTACTTC.

This chain connects TRBV9 to TRBJ2-7; 14 positions agree with TRBD2. This CDR3 comprises 15 residues. Trimming cost V 0 bases and J 5 bases; bases outside gene matches: 1. Per germline, CDR1 SGDLS and CDR2 YYNGEE. CDR3 loop: CASSVEGLAGDEQYF. CDR3 sequence (DNA): TGTGCCAGCAGCGTAGAGGGACTAGCGGGAGACGAGCAGTACTTC.

This clone was picked up a small number of times. The chain is built from TRBV6-2 or TRBV6-3 and TRBJ2-7; TRBD2 might be the D (6 bases). Germline CDR1 is MNHEY and CDR2 is SVGEGT. This CDR3 is 13 amino acids long. The germline V and J ends were trimmed by 2 bases and 6 bases, with 11 bases remaining between them. For the CDR3, the DNA is TGTGCCAGCAGTTACCCGGGGGTAGCCGAGCAGTACTTC. It translates to CASSYPGVAEQYF.

The chain links TRBV7-2 to TRBJ1-4; 7 positions match TRBD1. Germline V CDR1 and CDR2: SGHTA, FQGNSA. V trimming: 5 bases; J trimming: 1 base; junction bases outside the gene matches: 4. The CDR3 extends over 15 amino acids. DNA for the CDR3: TGTGCCAGCAGCCCCTGGACAGGAACTAATGAAAAACTGTTTTTT. This encodes CASSPWTGTNEKLFF.

The chain combines TRBV5-1 with TRBJ2-7; 12 positions match TRBD2. Trimming took 3 bases from V and 7 from J; bases not matched to a gene: 14. Per germline, CDR1 SGHRS and CDR2 YFSETQ. This CDR3 has 17 residues. Written as DNA, the CDR3 is TGCGCCAGCAGCTCACCGGGACTAGCGGGTTCAGGGGCTGAGCAGTACTTC. It is translated as CASSSPGLAGSGAEQYF.

A few counts support this clone. The V gene is TRBV19, the J gene TRBJ1-1; D is unclear. The CDR3 totals 13 residues. Trimming stripped 1 base from V and 2 bases from J, with 5 bases between. CDR1 and CDR2 (germline): LNHDA, SQIVND (reference sequence). In DNA, the CDR3 is TGTGCCAGTAGTATAGCCAGAAACACTGAAGCTTTCTTT. This encodes CASSIARNTEAFF.

This sequence joins TRBV10-3 and TRBJ2-7; 8 bases agree with TRBD2. The V gene end was trimmed by 0 bases and the J gene end by 5 bases; junction bases not matched to a gene: 9. The length of the CDR3 is 16 residues. CDR1 and CDR2 (germline): ENHRY, SYGVKD. In nucleotides, the CDR3 is TGTGCCATCAGTGAGTCAGGTACGGGAGGGACCCACGAGCAGTACTTC. Translation: CAISESGTGGTHEQYF.

The gene calls are TRBV7-2 and TRBJ2-3; D uncertain. V was cut by 3 bases and J by 2 bases, with 12 bases left in between. Germline V CDR1 and CDR2: SGHTA, FQGNSA. The CDR3 loop spans 15 amino acids. CDR3 nucleotide sequence: TGTGCCAGCAGCTTCCGACACGCTAACACAGATACGCAGTATTTT. Translation gives CASSFRHANTDTQYF. Together with reference TRBV7-2 and TRBJ2-3, the CDR3 gives the full variable domain: GAGVSQSPSNKVTEKGKDVELRCDPISGHTALYWYRQSLGQGLEFLIYFQGNSAPDKSGLPSDRFSAERTGGSVSTLTIQRTQQEDSAVYLCASSFRHANTDTQYFGPGTRLTVL.

The genes are TRBV19 and TRBJ2-7, with a possible D match to TRBD1 (6 bases). V gave up 3 bases and J gave up 4 bases, with 16 bases separating them. CDR3 length equals 15 residues. Germline loops: CDR1 LNHDA, CDR2 SQIVND (reference sequence). CDR3 protein: CASSIPGQPFYEQYF. The DNA for the CDR3 is TGTGCCAGTAGTATTCCAGGACAGCCTTTTTACGAGCAGTACTTC.

The chain couples TRBV3-1 (or the pseudogene TRBV3-2) to TRBJ1-2, with TRBD1 as a possible D gene (5 bases). The germline V gene encodes CDR1 LGHDT and CDR2 YNNKEL (reference sequence). CDR3 length equals 13 residues. Between the trimmed V and J ends, which lost 4 bases and 9 bases, there was a span of 15 bases. CDR3 sequence: CASSRSDGGSYTF. The CDR3 nucleotides read TGTGCCAGCAGCCGTTCGGACGGGGGAAGCTACACCTTC.

CDR3 amino acids: CASSYGTGKETQYF. DNA of the CDR3: TGTGCCAGCAGCTACGGGACAGGAAAAGAGACCCAGTACTTC. This rearrangement joins TRBV7-9 to TRBJ2-5, with 8 bases lining up with TRBD1. The CDR3 sequence is 14 residues long. The germline V gene has CDR1 SEHNR and CDR2 FQNEAQ (reference sequence). The V gene end was trimmed by 4 bases and the J gene end by 3 bases; junction bases not matched to a gene: 4.